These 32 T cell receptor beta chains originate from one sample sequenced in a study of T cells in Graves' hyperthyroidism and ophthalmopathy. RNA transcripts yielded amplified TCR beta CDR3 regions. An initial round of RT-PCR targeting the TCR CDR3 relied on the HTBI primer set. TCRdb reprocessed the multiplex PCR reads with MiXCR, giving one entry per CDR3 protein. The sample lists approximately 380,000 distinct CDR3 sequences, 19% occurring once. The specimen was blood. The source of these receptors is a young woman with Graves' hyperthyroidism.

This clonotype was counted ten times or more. DNA for the CDR3: TGTGCCAGCAGCCAAGAAGGGACTAGAAACATTCAGTACTTC. The encoded protein is CASSQEGTRNIQYF. V is TRBV3-1 and J is TRBJ2-4; 8 positions agree with TRBD2. The ends lost 0 bases at V and 6 bases at J; junction bases unmatched: 1. Germline V gene data show CDR1 as LGHDT and CDR2 as YNNKEL (reference sequence). There are 14 residues in the CDR3.

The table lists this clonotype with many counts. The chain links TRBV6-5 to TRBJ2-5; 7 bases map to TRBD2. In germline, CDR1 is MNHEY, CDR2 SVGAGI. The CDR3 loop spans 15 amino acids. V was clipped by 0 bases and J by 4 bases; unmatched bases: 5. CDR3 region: CASSYSPRGRETQYF. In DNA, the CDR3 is TGTGCCAGCAGTTACTCCCCCCGCGGGAGAGAGACCCAGTACTTC.

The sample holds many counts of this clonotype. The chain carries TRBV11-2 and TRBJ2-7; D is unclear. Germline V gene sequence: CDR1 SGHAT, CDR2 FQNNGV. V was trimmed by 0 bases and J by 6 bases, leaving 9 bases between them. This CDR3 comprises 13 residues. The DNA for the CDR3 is TGTGCCAGCAGCTTAGAGAGCAGGACCGAGCAGTACTTC. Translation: CASSLESRTEQYF.

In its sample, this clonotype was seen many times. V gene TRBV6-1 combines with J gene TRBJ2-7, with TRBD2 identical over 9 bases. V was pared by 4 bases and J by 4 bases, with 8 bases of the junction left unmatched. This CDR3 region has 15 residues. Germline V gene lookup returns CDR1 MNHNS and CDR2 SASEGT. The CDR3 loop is CASSVRGLATYEQYF. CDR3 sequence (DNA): TGTGCCAGCAGTGTTAGGGGACTAGCAACGTACGAGCAGTACTTC.

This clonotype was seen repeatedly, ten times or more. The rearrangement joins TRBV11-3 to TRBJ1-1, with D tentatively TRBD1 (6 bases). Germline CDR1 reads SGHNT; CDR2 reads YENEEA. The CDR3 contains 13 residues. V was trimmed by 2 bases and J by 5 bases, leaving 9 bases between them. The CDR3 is CASSLMRGTEAFF. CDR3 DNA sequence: TGTGCCAGCAGCTTAATGAGGGGGACTGAAGCTTTCTTT.

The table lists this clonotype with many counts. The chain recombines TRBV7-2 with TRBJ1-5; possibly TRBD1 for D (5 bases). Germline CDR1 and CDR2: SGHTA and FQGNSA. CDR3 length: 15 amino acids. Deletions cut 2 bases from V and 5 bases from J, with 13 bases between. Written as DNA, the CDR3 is TGTGCCAGCAGCTTATTGTGGGTGGGGGATCAGCCCCAGCATTTT. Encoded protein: CASSLLWVGDQPQHF.

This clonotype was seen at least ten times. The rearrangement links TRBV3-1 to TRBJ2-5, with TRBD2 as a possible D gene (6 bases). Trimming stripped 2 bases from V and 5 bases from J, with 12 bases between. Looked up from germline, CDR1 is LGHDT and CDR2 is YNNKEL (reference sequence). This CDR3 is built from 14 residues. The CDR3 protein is CASSQLAVGETQYF. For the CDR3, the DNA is TGTGCCAGCAGCCAATTAGCGGTGGGGGAGACCCAGTACTTC.

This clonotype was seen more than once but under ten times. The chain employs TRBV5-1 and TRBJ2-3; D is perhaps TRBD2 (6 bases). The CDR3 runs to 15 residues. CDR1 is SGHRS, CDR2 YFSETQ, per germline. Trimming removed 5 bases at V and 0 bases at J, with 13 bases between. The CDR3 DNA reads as TGCGCCAGCAGATCTAGTGGAGGGAGCACAGATACGCAGTATTTT. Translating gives CASRSSGGSTDTQYF.

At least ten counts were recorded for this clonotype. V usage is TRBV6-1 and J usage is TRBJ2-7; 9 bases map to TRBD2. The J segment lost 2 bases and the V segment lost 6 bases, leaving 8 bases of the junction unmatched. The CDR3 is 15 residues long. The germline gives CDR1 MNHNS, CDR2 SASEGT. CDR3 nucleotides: TGTGCCAGCAGGCCCGGGGCTAGCGGGACCTACGAGCAGTACTTC. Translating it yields CASRPGASGTYEQYF.

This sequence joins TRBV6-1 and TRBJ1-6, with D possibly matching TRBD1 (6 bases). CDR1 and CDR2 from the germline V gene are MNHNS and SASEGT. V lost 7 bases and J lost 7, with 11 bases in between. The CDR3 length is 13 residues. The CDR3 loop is CASTRGLNSPLHF. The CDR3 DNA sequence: TGTGCCAGCACCAGGGGCCTAAATTCACCCCTCCACTTT.

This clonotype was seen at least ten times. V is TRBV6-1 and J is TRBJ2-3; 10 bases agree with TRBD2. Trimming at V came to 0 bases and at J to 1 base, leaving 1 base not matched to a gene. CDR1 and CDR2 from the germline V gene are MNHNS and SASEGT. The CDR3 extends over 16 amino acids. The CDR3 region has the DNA TGTGCCAGCAGTGAAGCGCTAGCGGGGGGCACAGATACGCAGTATTTT. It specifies CASSEALAGGTDTQYF.

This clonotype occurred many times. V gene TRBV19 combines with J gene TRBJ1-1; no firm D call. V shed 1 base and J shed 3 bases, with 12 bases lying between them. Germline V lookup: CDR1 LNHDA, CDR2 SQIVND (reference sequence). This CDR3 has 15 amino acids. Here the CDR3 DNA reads TGTGCCAGTAGTATAGTGTCGCCCCAGGACACTGAAGCTTTCTTT. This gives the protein CASSIVSPQDTEAFF.

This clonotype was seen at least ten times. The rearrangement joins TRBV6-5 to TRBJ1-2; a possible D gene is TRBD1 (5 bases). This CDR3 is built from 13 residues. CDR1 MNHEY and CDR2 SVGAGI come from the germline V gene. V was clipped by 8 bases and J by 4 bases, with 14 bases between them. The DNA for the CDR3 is TGTGCCAGCGTTTTGGGGGGTGGCTATGGCTACACCTTC. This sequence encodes CASVLGGGYGYTF.

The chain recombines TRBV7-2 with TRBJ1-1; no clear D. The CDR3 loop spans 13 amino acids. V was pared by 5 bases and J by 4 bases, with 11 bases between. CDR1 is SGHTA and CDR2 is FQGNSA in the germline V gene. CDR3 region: CASSPDLFTEAFF. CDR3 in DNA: TGTGCCAGCAGCCCAGACCTGTTCACTGAAGCTTTCTTT.

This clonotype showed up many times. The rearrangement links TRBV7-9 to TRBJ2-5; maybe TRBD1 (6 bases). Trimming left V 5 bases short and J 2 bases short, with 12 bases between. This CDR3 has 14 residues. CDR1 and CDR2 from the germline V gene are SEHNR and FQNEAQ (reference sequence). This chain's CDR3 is CASSRGTIQETQYF. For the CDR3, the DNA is TGTGCCAGCAGCAGAGGGACAATTCAAGAGACCCAGTACTTC.

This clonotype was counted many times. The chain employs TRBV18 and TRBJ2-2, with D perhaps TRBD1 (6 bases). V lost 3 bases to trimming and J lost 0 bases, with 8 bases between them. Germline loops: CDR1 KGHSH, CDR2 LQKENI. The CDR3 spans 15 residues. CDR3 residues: CASSPWTANTGELFF. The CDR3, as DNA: TGTGCCAGCTCACCTTGGACAGCGAACACCGGGGAGCTGTTTTTT.

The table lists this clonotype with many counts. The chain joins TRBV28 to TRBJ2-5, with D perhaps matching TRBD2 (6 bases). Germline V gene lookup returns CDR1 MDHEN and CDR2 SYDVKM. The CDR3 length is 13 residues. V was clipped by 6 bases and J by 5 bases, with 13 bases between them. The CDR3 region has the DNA TGTGCCAGCAGCCCGACTAGTCACGAGACCCAGTACTTC. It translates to CASSPTSHETQYF.

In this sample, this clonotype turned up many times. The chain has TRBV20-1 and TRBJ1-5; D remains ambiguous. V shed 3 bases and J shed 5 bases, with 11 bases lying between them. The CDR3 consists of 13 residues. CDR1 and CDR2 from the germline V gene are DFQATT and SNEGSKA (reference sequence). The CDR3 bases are TGCAGTGCTAGGGTGGAGTCGGATCAGCCCCAGCATTTT. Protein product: CSARVESDQPQHF.

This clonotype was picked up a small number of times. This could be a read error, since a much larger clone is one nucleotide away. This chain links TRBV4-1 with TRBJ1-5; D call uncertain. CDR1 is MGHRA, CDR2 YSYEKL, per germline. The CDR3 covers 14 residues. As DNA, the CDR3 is TGCGCCAGCAGCCAAGTCGGTTCCTATCAGCCCCAGCAGTTT. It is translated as CASSQVGSYQPQQF.

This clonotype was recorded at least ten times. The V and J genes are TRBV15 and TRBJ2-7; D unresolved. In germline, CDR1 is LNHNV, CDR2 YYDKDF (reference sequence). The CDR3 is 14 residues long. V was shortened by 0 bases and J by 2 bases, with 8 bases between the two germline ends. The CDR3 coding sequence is TGTGCCACCAGCAGAGATCGTACAACCTACGAGCAGTACTTC. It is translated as CATSRDRTTYEQYF.

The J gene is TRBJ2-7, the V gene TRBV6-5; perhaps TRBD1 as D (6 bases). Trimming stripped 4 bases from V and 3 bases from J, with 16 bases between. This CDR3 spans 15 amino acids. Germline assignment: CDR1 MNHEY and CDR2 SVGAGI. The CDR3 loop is CASSLLRQVIYEQYF. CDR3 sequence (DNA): TGTGCCAGCAGTTTGCTCCGACAGGTAATCTACGAGCAGTACTTC.

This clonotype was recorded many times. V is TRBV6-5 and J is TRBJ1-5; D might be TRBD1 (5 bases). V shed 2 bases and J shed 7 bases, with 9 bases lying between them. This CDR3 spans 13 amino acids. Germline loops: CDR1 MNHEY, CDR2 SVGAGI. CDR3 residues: CASSYGRGQPQHF. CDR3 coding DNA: TGTGCCAGCAGTTACGGTAGGGGACAGCCCCAGCATTTT.

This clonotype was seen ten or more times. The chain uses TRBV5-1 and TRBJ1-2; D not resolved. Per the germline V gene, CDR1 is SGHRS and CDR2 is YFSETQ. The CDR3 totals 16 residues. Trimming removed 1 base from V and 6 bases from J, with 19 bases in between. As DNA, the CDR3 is TGCGCCAGCAGCTTGTATTTGAGGCCCATGTTAGATGGCTACACCTTC. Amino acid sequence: CASSLYLRPMLDGYTF. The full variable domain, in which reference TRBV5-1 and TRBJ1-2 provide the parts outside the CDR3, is KAGVTQTPRYLIKTRGQQVTLSCSPISGHRSVSWYQQTPGQGLQFLFEYFSETQRNKGNFPGRFSGRQFSNSRSEMNVSTLELGDSALYLCASSLYLRPMLDGYTFGSGTRLTVV.

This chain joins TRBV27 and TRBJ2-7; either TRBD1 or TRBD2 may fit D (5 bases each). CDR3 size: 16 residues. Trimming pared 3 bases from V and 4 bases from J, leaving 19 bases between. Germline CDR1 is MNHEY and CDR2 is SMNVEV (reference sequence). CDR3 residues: CASSLIGGDRTYEQYF. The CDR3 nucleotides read TGTGCCAGCAGTTTGATTGGTGGGGACCGTACTTACGAGCAGTACTTC.

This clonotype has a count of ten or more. This CDR3 is CASSWDNRDGYTF. In DNA, the CDR3 is TGTGCCAGCAGCTGGGATAACAGGGATGGCTACACCTTC. V usage is TRBV5-4 and J usage is TRBJ1-2, with TRBD1 as a possible D gene (6 bases). CDR1 and CDR2 (germline): SGHNT, YYREEE (reference sequence). The CDR3 extends over 13 amino acids. V lost 3 bases, J lost 6 bases, and 12 bases lay in between.

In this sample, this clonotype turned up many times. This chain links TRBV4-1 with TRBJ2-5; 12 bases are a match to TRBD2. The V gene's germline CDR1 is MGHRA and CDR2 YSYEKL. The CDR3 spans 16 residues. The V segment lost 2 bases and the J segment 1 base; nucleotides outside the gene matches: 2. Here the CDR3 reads CASSQPGLAGQETQYF. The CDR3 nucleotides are TGCGCCAGCAGCCAACCGGGACTAGCGGGCCAAGAGACCCAGTACTTC.

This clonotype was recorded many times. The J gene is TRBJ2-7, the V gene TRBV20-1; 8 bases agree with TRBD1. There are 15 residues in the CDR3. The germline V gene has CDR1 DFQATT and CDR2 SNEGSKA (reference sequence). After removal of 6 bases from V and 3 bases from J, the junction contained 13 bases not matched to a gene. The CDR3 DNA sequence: TGCAGTGCCCCTACCTCCGACAGGGGAGGCTACGAGCAGTACTTC. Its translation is CSAPTSDRGGYEQYF.

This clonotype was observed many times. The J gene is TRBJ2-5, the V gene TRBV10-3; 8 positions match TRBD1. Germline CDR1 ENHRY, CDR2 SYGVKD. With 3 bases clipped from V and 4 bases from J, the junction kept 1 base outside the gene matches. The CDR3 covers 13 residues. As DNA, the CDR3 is TGTGCCATCAGTGACGACAGGGGAGAGACCCAGTACTTC. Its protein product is CAISDDRGETQYF.

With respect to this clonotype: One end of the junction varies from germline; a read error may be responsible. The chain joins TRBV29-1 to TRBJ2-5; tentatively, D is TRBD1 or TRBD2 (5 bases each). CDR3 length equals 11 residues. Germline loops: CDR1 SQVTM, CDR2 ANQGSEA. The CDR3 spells CSVEDPGRMDF. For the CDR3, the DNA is TGCAGCGTTGAAGATCCGGGGCGTATGGACTTC.

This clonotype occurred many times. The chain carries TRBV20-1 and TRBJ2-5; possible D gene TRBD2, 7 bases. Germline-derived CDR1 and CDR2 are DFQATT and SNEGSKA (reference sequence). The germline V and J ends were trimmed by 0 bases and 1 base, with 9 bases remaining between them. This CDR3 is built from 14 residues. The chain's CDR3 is CSAREGGRQETQYF. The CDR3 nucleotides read TGCAGTGCTAGAGAGGGGGGGCGCCAAGAGACCCAGTACTTC.

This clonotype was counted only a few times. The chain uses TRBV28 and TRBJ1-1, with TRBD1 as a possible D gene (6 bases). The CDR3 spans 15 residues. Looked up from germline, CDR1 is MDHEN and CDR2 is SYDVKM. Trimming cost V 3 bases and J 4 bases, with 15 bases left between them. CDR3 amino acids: CASSFRGGRGTEAFF. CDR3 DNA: TGTGCCAGCAGTTTTCGGGGGGGGCGGGGCACTGAAGCTTTCTTT.

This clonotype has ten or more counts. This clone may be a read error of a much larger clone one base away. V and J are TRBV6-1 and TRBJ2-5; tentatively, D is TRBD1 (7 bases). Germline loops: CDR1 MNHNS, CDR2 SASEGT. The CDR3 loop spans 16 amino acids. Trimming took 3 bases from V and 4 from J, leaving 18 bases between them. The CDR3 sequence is CASSDAGTVGGETQYF. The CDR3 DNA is TGTGCCAGCAGTGATGCCGGGACAGTGGGGGGAGAGACCCAGTACTTC.